This is a list of T cell receptor beta chains from one sample in a study of shared clonotypes between healthy human individuals. Sequencing was performed with immunoSEQ multiplex PCR; in TCRdb, only in-frame clones are kept and a portion is missing. Of a few million clones in the sample, around 90% were seen once. Material: naive CD4+ T cells sorted from blood. The source of these receptors is a man aged 18 to 35 in good health. The CDR3 runs from the conserved cysteine through the conserved F or W. Size is omitted from some rows. Given values are once, few, many or a class for expanded clones.

j_call cdr3_length clone_size v_call cdr3_aa
TRBJ2-7 13 NA TRBV2 CASSGAGVGEQYF
TRBJ2-6 14 NA TRBV6-5 CASSRDSGANVLTF
TRBJ1-1 15 NA TRBV18 CASSPGTTRLPEAFF
TRBJ2-1 17 NA TRBV10-1 CASSKDRGGLAGHEQFF
TRBJ1-2 13 NA TRBV7-2 CASSRSGIGGYTF
TRBJ2-1 14 once TRBV7-9 CASSLAGGRNEQFF
TRBJ1-6 14 NA TRBV6-1 CASTGGQALSPLHF
TRBJ2-7 15 NA TRBV27 CASSLSPDISYEQYF
TRBJ1-2 13 few TRBV30 CAWSLGTGAGYTF
TRBJ2-5 13 NA TRBV30 CAWSGLKAETQYF
TRBJ2-1 15 NA TRBV9 CASSTSGNSYNEQFF
TRBJ2-3 15 once TRBV27 CASSLRLAGADTQYF
TRBJ2-7 15 NA TRBV5-1 CASSASGGAIHEQYF
TRBJ1-1 13 NA TRBV29-1 CSVDKGGNTEAFF
TRBJ2-7 16 NA TRBV2 CASSEFRLAGVSEQYF
TRBJ1-5 15 few TRBV21-1 CASSSFELTPRYQHF
TRBJ1-1 15 NA TRBV25-1 CASSSRNGGNTEAFF
TRBJ2-7 15 NA TRBV4-1 CASSQDGTGPYEQYF
TRBJ2-3 14 NA TRBV5-4 CASSLLTGPDTQYF
TRBJ1-6 15 few TRBV6-1 CASSLQGLNNSPLHF
TRBJ2-7 13 NA TRBV6-5 CASSSLYGSEQYF
TRBJ2-3 18 NA TRBV7-2 CASSSSHLAGGGGNTQYF
TRBJ1-4 18 NA TRBV18 CASSPNRVGTAPNEKLFF
TRBJ1-5 19 NA TRBV19 CASSMGGTATSKPNQPQHF
TRBJ2-7 15 NA TRBV29-1 CSVVAGFDLIYEQYF
TRBJ1-3 12 NA TRBV29-1 CSGRQGGNTIYF
TRBJ1-1 15 few TRBV19 CASSMSSNSGSEAFF
TRBJ2-5 14 NA TRBV5-1 CASSGGTFQETQYF
TRBJ2-2 16 NA TRBV9 CASSEPRTGRYGELFF
TRBJ2-2 14 NA TRBV7-2 CASSLGSYTGELFF
TRBJ2-7 15 NA TRBV5-1 CASSLGQGSSYEQYF
TRBJ2-3 16 NA TRBV4-3 CASSQAYAWSTDTQYF
TRBJ2-2 16 NA TRBV5-1 CASSLSTSGSTGELFF
TRBJ2-7 15 NA TRBV4-3 CASSQDQGLTYEQYF
TRBJ2-4 14 NA TRBV6-6 CASNLQGGKNIQYF